The following is a T cell receptor beta chain sequence with its context. This clonotype was found many times. Its antigen target is currently unknown. Base qualities are not recorded, but no much larger clone differs from it by a single base. This sample stems from a study of T cells after yellow fever vaccination (dated by TCRdb to between 2018 and 2021). Background on the whole study: The SMART-Seq v4 Ultra Low Input RNA kit was used to prepare libraries from fractions with low cell numbers. To follow T-cell clones before and after primary and booster YFV17D yellow fever vaccination, bulk TCR alpha and beta repertoires were sequenced over time. Two healthy male donors, one aged 18 to 29 and one aged 30 to 40 years, made up the cohort. Blood samples were taken at several timepoints before and after primary and secondary immunization, and bulk PBMC replicates and cell subsets were isolated. What the research found in general, with its limitations: Compared with the primary T-cell response, the secondary T-cell response was faster but weaker, reaching its peak on day 5 rather than on day 15. Most clones expanded after primary vaccination were re-detected after the booster (just under 97% of CD4 and 88% of CD8), suggesting broad memory maintenance. Because the study included only a couple of donors, the extent to which the findings can be generalized is limited. Computational filtering was required because FACS-sorted repertoires could contain abundant contaminating clonotypes from the bulk population. A small fraction of clonotypes showed up in both the CD4 and CD8 compartments, probably as a result of convergent recombination.

What the treatment or condition label conveys for this sample: live attenuated yellow fever vaccine strain. Two biological replicates of bulk PBMCs were collected at each blood-draw timepoint. A standard Ficoll-Paque protocol was used to isolate PBMCs from peripheral blood. TriZol was used to extract RNA from bulk PBMCs, from CD4 and CD8 fractions, and from dextramer-positive and dextramer-negative fractions. V is cut back by 4 bases and J by 1 base, with 4 bases in the junction unmatched. Reading the germline V gene gives CDR1 SGDLS and CDR2 YYNGEE. From the cysteine up to the phenylalanine, the CDR3 has a length of 15 residues. Only the CDR3 region is kept as DNA, spanning 45 bases read in frame from base 1. TCR cDNA was synthesized by 5'RACE template switching, which introduced a universal primer site and unique molecular identifiers. Priming of cDNA synthesis was performed from both the TCR alpha and TCR beta constant segments. Library amplification involved two PCR steps, and the second step added sample barcodes and sequencing adapters. Libraries were sequenced on Illumina HiSeq 2500 (2x100 bp) or NovaSeq (2x150 bp). The authors' analysis ran thus. MIGEC handled demultiplexing of reads and collapsing into UMI consensus sequences, while MiXCR performed V(D)J alignment. Using edgeR on replicate PBMC samples, clonotypes were called vaccine-responding if FDR was below 0.01 and the log2 fold change was above 5 up to day 15. CD4 or CD8 identity was assigned to each bulk clonotype according to whether the clonotype was present at higher abundance in the sequenced CD4 repertoire or the sequenced CD8 repertoire. TCRdb cleaned the public reads at Q25 with fastp, built clones with MiXCR and kept in-frame beta chains. Duplicate CDR3 protein sequences are folded into a single record with the most common DNA and genes. TCRdb, rather than the study authors, made the V and J calls. A total of a few hundred thousand distinct CDR3 sequences appear in this sample, around 16% of them only once. Roughly 17% of the sample rests with the top ten.

The chain couples TRBV9 to TRBJ2-3, with 9 bases in between that match TRBD2. The sample in question was PBMCs, obtained less than 6 days after the first yellow fever vaccination. The receptor's source is a man aged 18 to 35 who received the YFV17D yellow fever vaccine. The DNA reads TGTGCCAGCAGCCCCCAGCGGGGGGGCACAGATACGCAGTATTTT. Translated, it gives CASSPQRGGTDTQYF. The reference TRBV9 and TRBJ2-3 proteins fill in what lies around the CDR3, so the full variable domain reads DSGVTQTPKHLITATGQRVTLRCSPRSGDLSVYWYQQSLDQGLQFLIQYYNGEERAKGNILERFSAQQFPDLHSELNLSSLELGDSALYFCASSPQRGGTDTQYFGPGTRLTVL.